The text below deals with one T cell receptor beta chain. This clonotype was observed a handful of times. Its antigen is currently not known. Per-nucleotide qualities are absent, and no much larger clonotype sits a single base away. CDR1 MNHEY and CDR2 SMNVEV were looked up in the germline V gene (reference sequence). Trimming accounts for 5 bases at V and 0 bases at J, while the number of junction bases matched to no gene is 6. Measured from the cysteine to the phenylalanine, the CDR3 is 17 residues long. Only the CDR3 part of the read is kept: 51 bases, read in frame from the first base. In the ophthalmopathy patients, disease was moderately to severely active, with a Clinical Activity Score of 3 or more, a NOSPECS grade of 4 or more, and a duration of less than 3 months. Patients with uncontrolled infections, other autoimmune diseases, pregnancy or lactation were excluded. Clinical symptoms, serum thyroxine and TRAb, thyroid ultrasound, and orbital computed tomography formed the basis for the diagnoses. Ficoll-Paque density gradient centrifugation was used to isolate PBMCs from about 10 ml of fresh peripheral blood. Trizol reagent was used to extract total RNA, and RNA quality was then checked on an Agilent 2100 Bioanalyzer.

This entry belongs to a study of T cells in Graves' hyperthyroidism and ophthalmopathy (dated by TCRdb to between 2017 and 2020). Concerning the study at large: Peripheral blood was sampled at the time of initial diagnosis, prior to any treatment. To identify TCR V-J signatures that set the groups apart, the researchers used a discovery cohort of roughly 100 patients, made up of roughly 45 with Graves' ophthalmopathy and 55 to 65 with stable Graves' hyperthyroidism. Prospective prediction of ophthalmopathy was tested in an independent validation cohort of some 19 hyperthyroidism patients and 15 to 17 patients who later progressed to ophthalmopathy. The approximately 100 discovery patients were randomly split 7:3 into training and test sets. The study also compared thyroid tissue and blood T-cell repertoires from about six Graves' hyperthyroidism patients. After blood sampling, hyperthyroidism patients were treated with methimazole at a starting dose of 30 mg daily, and ophthalmopathy patients were treated with high-dose intravenous methylprednisolone. According to the paper, TCR Vbeta CDR3 sequencing was carried out on some 140 peripheral blood samples, which came from 40 to 45 ophthalmopathy, about 75 hyperthyroidism and about 17 progressor patients.

Points the paper makes about the study in general: During validation, the model predicted progression to ophthalmopathy a median of approximately 6 months ahead of onset, with almost 71% sensitivity and roughly 72% specificity. Ophthalmopathy was separated from stable hyperthyroidism by a 13 V-J signature model, with approximately 89% sensitivity and about 84% specificity obtained in cross-validation and 80%/75% obtained in testing. No statistical method was used to set the sample size in advance, and investigators knew the group allocation. Most expanded thyroid clonotypes (frequency above 0.001) were also found in blood, which suggests that blood repertoires may mirror thyroid immune responses.

Amplification of TCR beta CDR3 regions was carried out from RNA transcripts. The TCR CDR3 was subjected to a first round of RT-PCR using the HTBI primer set and the Qiagen OneStep RT-PCR kit. Libraries were constructed in a second round of multiplex PCR, after which size selection and purification were performed. Paired-end sequencing of the libraries was performed with 100 bp reads on an Illumina HiSeq2000. The study's processing was this. Raw data were processed with SOAPnuke, discarding reads with adapters, uncalled bases, mean Phred below 15, or no exact constant-primer or identifier match. COPE v1.2.5 was used to merge high-quality paired reads, and clonotypes were defined as unique nucleotide sequences. Clonotypes were aligned to IMGT TRBV, TRBD and TRBJ reference segments using MiTCR v1.1. The analysis was restricted to V-J combinations with a frequency above 0.0001, which together covered 98% to 99.2% of the repertoires. The TCS score was defined as F50 (clonal expansion) divided by E x V (chaos), with BLOSUM62-based TCRdist calculated between CDR3 peptides within each V-J. Welch's t-statistics and random forest reduced approximately 520 V-J features to under 15, which were used in a naive Bayes classifier (R e1071). Clones were called with MiXCR by TCRdb after fastp trimmed the public reads at Q25, and only in-frame beta chains were retained. Rows with one shared CDR3 protein collapse into an entry with the most common genes and DNA. The V and J calls shown here were made by TCRdb, not taken from the authors' results. This sample comprises approximately 300,000 distinct CDR3 sequences, less than 20% of them detected only once. Under 40% of the sample is taken by the ten largest.

Recombination connected TRBV27 to TRBJ2-3; TRBD2 fits 12 bases in the junction. The clonotype originates from a man aged 50 to 60 with Graves' ophthalmopathy. Sequencing was done on a sample of blood. The CDR3 region: CASSMRLAGASTDTQYF. The DNA sequence is as follows: TGTGCCAGCAGTATGCGACTAGCGGGAGCGAGCACAGATACGCAGTATTTT.